This TCR beta chain originates from a study of CD8 T cells in ankylosing spondylitis. Study-level findings and limits: Apparently characteristic of ankylosing spondylitis blood was a TCR beta motif (eight highly homologous variants). There was reportedly significant enrichment of clones that were disease-linked in matched ankylosing spondylitis synovial fluid.

Regarding this clonotype: The target antigen is unknown.

CDR1 is SGHTA, CDR2 FQGNSA, per germline. This CDR3 is built from 14 residues. Deletions cut 5 bases from V and 7 bases from J, with 14 bases between. TCRdb re-called the 5' RACE reads through MiXCR, storing one row per CDR3 protein. The repertoire holds under 950,000 distinct CDR3 sequences, with around 20% as singletons. Specimen: blood, either unsorted or a sorted T cell fraction (not recorded which). The receptor was isolated from a male donor with ankylosing spondylitis. The genes are TRBV7-2 and TRBJ2-2; the D gene is possibly TRBD1 (6 bases). The CDR3, as DNA: TGTGCCAGCAGCCCATCCCCGGACAGCGGGGAGCTGTTTTTT. Protein product: CASSPSPDSGELFF.